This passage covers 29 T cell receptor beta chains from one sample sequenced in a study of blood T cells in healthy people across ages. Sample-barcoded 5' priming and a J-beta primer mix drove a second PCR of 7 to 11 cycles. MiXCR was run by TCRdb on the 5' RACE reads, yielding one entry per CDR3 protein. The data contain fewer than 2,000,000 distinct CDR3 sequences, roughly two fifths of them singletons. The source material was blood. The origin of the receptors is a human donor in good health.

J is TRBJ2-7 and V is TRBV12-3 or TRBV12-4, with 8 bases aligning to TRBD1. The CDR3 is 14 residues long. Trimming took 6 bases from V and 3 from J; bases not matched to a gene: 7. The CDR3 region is CASRRTGNGYEQYF. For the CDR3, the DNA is TGTGCCAGCAGGCGGACAGGGAATGGCTACGAGCAGTACTTC.

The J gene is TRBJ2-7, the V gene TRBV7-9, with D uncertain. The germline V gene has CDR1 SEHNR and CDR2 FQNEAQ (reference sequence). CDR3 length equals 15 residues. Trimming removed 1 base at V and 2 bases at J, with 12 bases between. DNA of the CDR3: TGTGCCAGCAGCTTAGTTCCAGGTCCCCCCTACGAGCAGTACTTC. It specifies CASSLVPGPPYEQYF.

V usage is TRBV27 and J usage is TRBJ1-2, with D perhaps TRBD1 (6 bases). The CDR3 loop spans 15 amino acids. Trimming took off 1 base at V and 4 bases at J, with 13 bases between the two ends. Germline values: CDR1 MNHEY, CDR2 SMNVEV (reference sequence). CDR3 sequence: CASSLFSGDSYGYTF. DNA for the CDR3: TGTGCCAGCAGTTTATTCTCAGGGGATAGCTATGGCTACACCTTC.

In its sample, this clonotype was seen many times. CDR3 protein: CSATVSVQETQYF. The CDR3 nucleotides read TGCAGTGCCACGGTTAGCGTTCAGGAGACCCAGTACTTC. This chain connects TRBV20-1 to TRBJ2-5, with D perhaps TRBD2 (5 bases). Trimming pared 6 bases from V and 5 bases from J, leaving 16 bases between. The CDR3 length is 13 residues. Germline assignment: CDR1 DFQATT and CDR2 SNEGSKA (reference sequence).

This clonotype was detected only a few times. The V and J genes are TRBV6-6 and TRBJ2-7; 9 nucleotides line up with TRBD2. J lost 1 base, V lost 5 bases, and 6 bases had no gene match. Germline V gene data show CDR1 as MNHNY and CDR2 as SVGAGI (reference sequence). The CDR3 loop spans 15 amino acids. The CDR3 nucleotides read TGTGCCAGCAGTGAGGGGACTAGCCGATCCTACGAGCAGTACTTC. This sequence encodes CASSEGTSRSYEQYF.

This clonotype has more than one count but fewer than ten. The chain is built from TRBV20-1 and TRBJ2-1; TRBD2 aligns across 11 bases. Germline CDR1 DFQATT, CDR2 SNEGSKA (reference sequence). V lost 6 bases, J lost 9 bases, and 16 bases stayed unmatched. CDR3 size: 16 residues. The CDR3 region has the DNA TGCAGTGCAACCAATCCGACTAGCGGGGCCCCATTTGAGCAGTTCTTC. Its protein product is CSATNPTSGAPFEQFF.

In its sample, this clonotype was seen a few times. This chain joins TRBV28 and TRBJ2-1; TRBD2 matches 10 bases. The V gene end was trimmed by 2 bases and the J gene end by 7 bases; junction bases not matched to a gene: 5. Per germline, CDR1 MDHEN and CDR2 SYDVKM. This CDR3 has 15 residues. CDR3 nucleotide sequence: TGTGCCAGCAGTTTACTTAGCGGGGGGCGTAATGAGCAGTTCTTC. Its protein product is CASSLLSGGRNEQFF.

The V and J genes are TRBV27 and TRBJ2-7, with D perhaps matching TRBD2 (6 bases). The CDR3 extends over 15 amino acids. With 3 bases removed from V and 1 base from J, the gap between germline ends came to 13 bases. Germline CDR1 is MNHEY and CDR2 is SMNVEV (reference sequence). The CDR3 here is CASSFARGSSYEQYF. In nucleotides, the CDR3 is TGTGCCAGCAGTTTCGCGCGGGGATCTTCCTACGAGCAGTACTTC.

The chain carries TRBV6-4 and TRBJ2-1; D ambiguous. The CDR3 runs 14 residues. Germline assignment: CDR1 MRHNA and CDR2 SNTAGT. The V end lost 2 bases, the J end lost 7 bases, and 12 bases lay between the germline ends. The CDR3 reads CASSDSYSRNEQFF. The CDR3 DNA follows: TGTGCCAGCAGTGACAGTTATAGTCGTAATGAGCAGTTCTTC.

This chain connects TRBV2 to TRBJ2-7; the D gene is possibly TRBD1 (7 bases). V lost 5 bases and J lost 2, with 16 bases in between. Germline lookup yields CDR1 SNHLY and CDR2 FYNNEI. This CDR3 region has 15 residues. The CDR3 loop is CASSRTGDRTYEQYF. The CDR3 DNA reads TGTGCCAGCAGTCGGACGGGGGACAGAACCTACGAGCAGTACTTC.

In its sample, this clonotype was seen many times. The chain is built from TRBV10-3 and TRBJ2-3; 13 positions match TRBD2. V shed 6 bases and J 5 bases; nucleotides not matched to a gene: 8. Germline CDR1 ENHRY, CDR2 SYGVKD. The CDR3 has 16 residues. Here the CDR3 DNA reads TGTGCCATCAGGAACTCCACTAGCGGGGGGGGAGATACGCAGTATTTT. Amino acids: CAIRNSTSGGGDTQYF.

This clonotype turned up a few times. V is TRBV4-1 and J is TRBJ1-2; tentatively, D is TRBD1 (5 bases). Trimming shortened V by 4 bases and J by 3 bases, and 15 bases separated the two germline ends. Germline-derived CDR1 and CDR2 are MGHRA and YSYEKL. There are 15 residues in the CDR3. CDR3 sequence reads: CASSPRLGGDYGYTF. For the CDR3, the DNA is TGCGCCAGCAGCCCTAGACTGGGAGGGGACTATGGCTACACCTTC.

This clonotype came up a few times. CDR3 amino acids: CASSLFPGQFDTEAFF. The DNA of the CDR3 is TGTGCCAGCAGCTTATTCCCCGGACAGTTCGACACTGAAGCTTTCTTT. The genes are TRBV7-2 and TRBJ1-1; possibly TRBD1 for D (6 bases). This CDR3 spans 16 amino acids. The V end lost 2 bases, the J end lost 3 bases, and 16 bases lay between the germline ends. Germline V gene lookup returns CDR1 SGHTA and CDR2 FQGNSA.

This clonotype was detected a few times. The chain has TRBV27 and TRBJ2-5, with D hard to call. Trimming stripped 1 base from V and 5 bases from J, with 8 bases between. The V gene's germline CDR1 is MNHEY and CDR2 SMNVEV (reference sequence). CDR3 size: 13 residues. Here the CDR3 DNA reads TGTGCCAGCAGTTTATATTTTTGGGAGACCCAGTACTTC. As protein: CASSLYFWETQYF.

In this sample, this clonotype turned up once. The CDR3 region is CASSLGFATGQPQHF. CDR3 nucleotides: TGTGCCAGCAGCTTGGGATTCGCGACGGGTCAGCCCCAGCATTTT. This chain joins TRBV5-6 and TRBJ1-5; D remains unclear. Trimming cost V 0 bases and J 6 bases, with 13 bases left between them. This CDR3 spans 15 amino acids. CDR1 and CDR2 (germline): SGHDT, YYEEEE.

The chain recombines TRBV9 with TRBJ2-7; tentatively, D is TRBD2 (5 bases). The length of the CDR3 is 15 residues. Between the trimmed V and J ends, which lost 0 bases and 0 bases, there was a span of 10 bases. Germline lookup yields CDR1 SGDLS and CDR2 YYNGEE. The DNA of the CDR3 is TGTGCCAGCAGCGTAGCGGCGGGCCTCTCCTACGAGCAGTACTTC. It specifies CASSVAAGLSYEQYF. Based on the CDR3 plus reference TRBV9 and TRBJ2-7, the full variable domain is DSGVTQTPKHLITATGQRVTLRCSPRSGDLSVYWYQQSLDQGLQFLIQYYNGEERAKGNILERFSAQQFPDLHSELNLSSLELGDSALYFCASSVAAGLSYEQYFGPGTRLTVT.

This CDR3 is CASSETASGANVLTF. The CDR3 DNA sequence: TGTGCCAGCAGTGAGACAGCCTCTGGGGCCAACGTCCTGACTTTC. This chain connects TRBV6-1 to TRBJ2-6; D is possibly TRBD1 (5 bases). Germline loops: CDR1 MNHNS, CDR2 SASEGT. The CDR3 has 15 amino acids. The V end was cut by 3 bases, the J end by 0 bases, with 6 bases between.

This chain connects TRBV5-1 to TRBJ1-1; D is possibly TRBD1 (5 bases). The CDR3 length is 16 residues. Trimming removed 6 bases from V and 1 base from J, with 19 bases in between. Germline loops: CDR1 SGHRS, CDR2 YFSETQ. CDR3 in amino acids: CASTRDPGRSNTEAFF. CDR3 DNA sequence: TGCGCCAGCACCCGAGATCCAGGGAGGTCGAACACTGAAGCTTTCTTT. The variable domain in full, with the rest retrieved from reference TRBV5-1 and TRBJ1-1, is KAGVTQTPRYLIKTRGQQVTLSCSPISGHRSVSWYQQTPGQGLQFLFEYFSETQRNKGNFPGRFSGRQFSNSRSEMNVSTLELGDSALYLCASTRDPGRSNTEAFFGQGTRLTVV.

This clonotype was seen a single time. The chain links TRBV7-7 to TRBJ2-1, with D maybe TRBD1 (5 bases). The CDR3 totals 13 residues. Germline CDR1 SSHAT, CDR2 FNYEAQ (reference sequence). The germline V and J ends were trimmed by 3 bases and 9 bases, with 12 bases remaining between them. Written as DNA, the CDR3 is TGTGCCAGCAGCTTCTATCAGGGATCTGAGCAGTTCTTC. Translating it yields CASSFYQGSEQFF. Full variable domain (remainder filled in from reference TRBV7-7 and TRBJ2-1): GAGVSQSPRYKVTKRGQDVTLRCDPISSHATLYWYQQALGQGPEFLTYFNYEAQPDKSGLPSDRFSAERPEGSISTLTIQRTEQRDSAMYRCASSFYQGSEQFFGPGTRLTVL.

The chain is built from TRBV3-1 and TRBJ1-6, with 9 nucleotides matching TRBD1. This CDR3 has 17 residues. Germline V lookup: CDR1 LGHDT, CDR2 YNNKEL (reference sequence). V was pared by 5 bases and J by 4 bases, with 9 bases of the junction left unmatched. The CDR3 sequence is CASSSRRTGAYNSPLHF. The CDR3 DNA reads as TGTGCCAGCAGCTCTCGAAGGACAGGGGCTTATAATTCACCCCTCCACTTT.

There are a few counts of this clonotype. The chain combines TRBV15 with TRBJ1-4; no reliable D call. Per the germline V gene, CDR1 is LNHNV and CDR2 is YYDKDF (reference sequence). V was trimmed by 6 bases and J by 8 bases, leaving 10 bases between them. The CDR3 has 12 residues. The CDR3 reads CATSPLREKLFF. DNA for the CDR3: TGTGCCACCAGTCCCCTACGAGAAAAACTGTTTTTT.

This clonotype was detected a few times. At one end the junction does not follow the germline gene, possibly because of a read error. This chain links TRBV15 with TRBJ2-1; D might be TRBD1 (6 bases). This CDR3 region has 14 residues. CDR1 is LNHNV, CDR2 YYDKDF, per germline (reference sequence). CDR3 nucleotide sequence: TGTGCCACCAGCGGACGACAGGATAACAATGAGCAGTTCTTT. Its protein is CATSGRQDNNEQFF.

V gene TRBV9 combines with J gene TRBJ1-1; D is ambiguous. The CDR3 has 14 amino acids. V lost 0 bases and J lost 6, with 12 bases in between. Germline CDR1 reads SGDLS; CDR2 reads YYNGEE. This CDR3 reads CASSVGSGNAEAFF. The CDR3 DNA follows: TGTGCCAGCAGCGTAGGGTCAGGCAACGCTGAAGCTTTCTTT.

This CDR3 reads CSIRLGYEQYF. CDR3 bases: TGCAGCATCCGACTGGGCTACGAGCAGTACTTC. The genes are TRBV29-1 and TRBJ2-7; no clear D. CDR1 and CDR2 (germline): SQVTM, ANQGSEA. The CDR3 contains 11 residues. V lost 8 bases, J lost 3 bases, and 11 bases lay in between.

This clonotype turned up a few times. The CDR3 nucleotides are TGCGCCAGCAGCCAGGACCTTAGCAGAACCTACAATGAGCAGTTCTTC. It is translated as CASSQDLSRTYNEQFF. The rearrangement joins TRBV4-3 to TRBJ2-1; D uncertain. Germline-derived CDR1 and CDR2 are LGHNA and YSLEER. This CDR3 has 16 residues. V lost 3 bases and J lost 2, with 14 bases in between.

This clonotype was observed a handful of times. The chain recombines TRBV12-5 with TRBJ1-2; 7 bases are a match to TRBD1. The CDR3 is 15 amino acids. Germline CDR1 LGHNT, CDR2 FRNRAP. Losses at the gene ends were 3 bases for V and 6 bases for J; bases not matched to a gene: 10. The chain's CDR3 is CASGFFDRAFDGYTF. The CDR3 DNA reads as TGTGCTAGTGGTTTCTTCGACAGGGCCTTTGATGGCTACACCTTC.

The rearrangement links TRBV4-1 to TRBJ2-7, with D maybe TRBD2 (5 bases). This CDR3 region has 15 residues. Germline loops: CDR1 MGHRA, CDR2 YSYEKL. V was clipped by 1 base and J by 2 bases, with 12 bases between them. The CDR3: CASSQVGSGTYEQYF. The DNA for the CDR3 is TGCGCCAGCAGCCAAGTGGGGAGTGGGACCTACGAGCAGTACTTC.

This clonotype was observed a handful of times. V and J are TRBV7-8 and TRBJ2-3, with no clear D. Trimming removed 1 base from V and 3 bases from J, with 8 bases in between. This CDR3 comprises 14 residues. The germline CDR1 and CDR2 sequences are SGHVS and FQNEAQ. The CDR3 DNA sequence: TGTGCCAGCAGCTTAGAGGCGCAGACAGATACGCAGTATTTT. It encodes CASSLEAQTDTQYF.

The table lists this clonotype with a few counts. CDR3 nucleotide sequence: TGTGCCAGCAGAGGTATACAGGGTATCTCGACTGCTAACTATGGCTACACCTTC. Residues: CASRGIQGISTANYGYTF. The genes are TRBV12-3 or TRBV12-4 and TRBJ1-2, with D maybe TRBD1 (6 bases). V lost 6 bases to trimming and J lost 0 bases, with 23 bases between them. CDR3 size: 18 residues.